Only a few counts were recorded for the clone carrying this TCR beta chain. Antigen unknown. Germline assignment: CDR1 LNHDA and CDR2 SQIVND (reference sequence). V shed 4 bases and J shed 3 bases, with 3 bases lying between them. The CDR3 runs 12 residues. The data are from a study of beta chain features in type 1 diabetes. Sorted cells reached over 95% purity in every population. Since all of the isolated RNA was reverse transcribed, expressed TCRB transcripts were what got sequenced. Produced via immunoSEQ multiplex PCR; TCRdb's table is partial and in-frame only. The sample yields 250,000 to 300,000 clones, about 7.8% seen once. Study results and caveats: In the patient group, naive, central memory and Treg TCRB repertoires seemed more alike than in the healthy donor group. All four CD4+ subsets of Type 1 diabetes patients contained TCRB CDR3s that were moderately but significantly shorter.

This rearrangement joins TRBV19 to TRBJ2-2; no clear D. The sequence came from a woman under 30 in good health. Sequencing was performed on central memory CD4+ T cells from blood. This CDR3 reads CASSTDTGELFF. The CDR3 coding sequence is TGTGCCAGTAGTACGGACACCGGGGAGCTGTTTTTT.